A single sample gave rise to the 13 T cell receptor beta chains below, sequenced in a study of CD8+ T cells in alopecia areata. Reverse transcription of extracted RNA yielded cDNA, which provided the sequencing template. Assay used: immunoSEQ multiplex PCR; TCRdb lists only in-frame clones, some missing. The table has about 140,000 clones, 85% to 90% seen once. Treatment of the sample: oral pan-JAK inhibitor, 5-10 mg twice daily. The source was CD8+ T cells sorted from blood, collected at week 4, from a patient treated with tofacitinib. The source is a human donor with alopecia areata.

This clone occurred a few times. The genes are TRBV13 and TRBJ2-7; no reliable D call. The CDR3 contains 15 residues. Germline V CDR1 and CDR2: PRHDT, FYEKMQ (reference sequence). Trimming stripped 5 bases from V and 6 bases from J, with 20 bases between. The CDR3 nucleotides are TGTGCCAGCAGCCCCCGGGTCTCCCCCCAAGGCGAGCAGTACTTC. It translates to CASSPRVSPQGEQYF.

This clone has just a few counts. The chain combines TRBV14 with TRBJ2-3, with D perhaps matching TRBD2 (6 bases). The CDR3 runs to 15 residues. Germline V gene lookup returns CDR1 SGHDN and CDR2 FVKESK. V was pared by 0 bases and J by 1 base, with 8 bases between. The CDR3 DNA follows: TGTGCCAGCAGCCAAGACACGGGGGGCACAGATACGCAGTATTTT. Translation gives CASSQDTGGTDTQYF. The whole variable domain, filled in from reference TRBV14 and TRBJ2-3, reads EAGVTQFPSHSVIEKGQTVTLRCDPISGHDNLYWYRRVMGKEIKFLLHFVKESKQDESGMPNNRFLAERTGGTYSTLKVQPAELEDSGVYFCASSQDTGGTDTQYFGPGTRLTVL.

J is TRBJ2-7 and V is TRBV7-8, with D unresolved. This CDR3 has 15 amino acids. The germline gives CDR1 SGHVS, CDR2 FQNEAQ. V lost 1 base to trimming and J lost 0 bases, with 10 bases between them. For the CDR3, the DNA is TGTGCCAGCAGCTTAGAGGTACAGTTCTCCTACGAGCAGTACTTC. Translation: CASSLEVQFSYEQYF.

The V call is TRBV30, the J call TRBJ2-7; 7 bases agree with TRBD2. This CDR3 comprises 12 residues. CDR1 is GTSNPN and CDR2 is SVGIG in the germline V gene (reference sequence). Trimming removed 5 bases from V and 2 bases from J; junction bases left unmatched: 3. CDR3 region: CAWAGEPYEQYF. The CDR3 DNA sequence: TGTGCCTGGGCGGGAGAGCCCTACGAGCAGTACTTC. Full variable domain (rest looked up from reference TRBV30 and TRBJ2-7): SQTIHQWPATLVQPVGSPLSLECTVEGTSNPNLYWYRQAAGRGLQLLFYSVGIGQISSEVPQNLSASRPQDRQFILSSKKLLLSDSGFYLCAWAGEPYEQYFGPGTRLTVT.

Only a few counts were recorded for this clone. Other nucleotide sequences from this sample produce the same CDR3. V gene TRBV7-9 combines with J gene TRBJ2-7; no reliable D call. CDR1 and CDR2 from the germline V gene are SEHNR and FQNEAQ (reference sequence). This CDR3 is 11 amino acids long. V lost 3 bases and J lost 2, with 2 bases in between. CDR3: CASSLTYEQYF. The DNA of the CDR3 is TGTGCCAGCAGCTTGACCTACGAGCAGTACTTC.

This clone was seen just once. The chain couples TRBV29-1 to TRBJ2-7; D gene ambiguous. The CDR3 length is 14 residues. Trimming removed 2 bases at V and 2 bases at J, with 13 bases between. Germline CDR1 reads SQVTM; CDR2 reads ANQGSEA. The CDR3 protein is CSVETRSDTYEQYF. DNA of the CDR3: TGCAGCGTTGAAACCAGATCTGACACCTACGAGCAGTACTTC.

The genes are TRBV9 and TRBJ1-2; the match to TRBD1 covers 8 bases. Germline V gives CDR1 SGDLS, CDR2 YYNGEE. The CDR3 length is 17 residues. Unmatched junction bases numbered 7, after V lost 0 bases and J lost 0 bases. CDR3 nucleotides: TGTGCCAGCAGCGTAGCTTCCCGGGACAGGCCTAACTATGGCTACACCTTC. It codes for CASSVASRDRPNYGYTF.

The CDR3 loop reads CASSTPRGPFSGNTIYF. In DNA form, the CDR3 reads TGTGCCAGCAGCACCCCCAGGGGGCCTTTCTCTGGAAACACCATATATTTT. The chain has TRBV9 and TRBJ1-3, with 8 nucleotides matching TRBD1. The V gene's germline CDR1 is SGDLS and CDR2 YYNGEE. The CDR3 totals 17 residues. After removal of 4 bases from V and 0 bases from J, the junction contained 9 bases not matched to a gene.

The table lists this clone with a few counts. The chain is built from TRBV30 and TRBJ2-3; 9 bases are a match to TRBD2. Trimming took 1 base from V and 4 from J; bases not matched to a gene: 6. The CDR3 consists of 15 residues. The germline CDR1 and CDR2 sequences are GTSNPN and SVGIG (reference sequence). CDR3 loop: CAWSAAGGPADTQYF. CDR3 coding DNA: TGTGCCTGGAGTGCGGCGGGAGGGCCCGCAGATACGCAGTATTTT. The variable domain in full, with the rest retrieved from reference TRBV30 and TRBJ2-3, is SQTIHQWPATLVQPVGSPLSLECTVEGTSNPNLYWYRQAAGRGLQLLFYSVGIGQISSEVPQNLSASRPQDRQFILSSKKLLLSDSGFYLCAWSAAGGPADTQYFGPGTRLTVL.

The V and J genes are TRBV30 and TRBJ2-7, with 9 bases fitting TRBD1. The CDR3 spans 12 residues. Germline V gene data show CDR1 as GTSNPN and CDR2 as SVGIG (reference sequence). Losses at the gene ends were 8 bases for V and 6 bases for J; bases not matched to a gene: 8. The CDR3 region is CAGPGQGSEQYF. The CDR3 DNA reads TGTGCCGGACCGGGACAGGGAAGCGAGCAGTACTTC.

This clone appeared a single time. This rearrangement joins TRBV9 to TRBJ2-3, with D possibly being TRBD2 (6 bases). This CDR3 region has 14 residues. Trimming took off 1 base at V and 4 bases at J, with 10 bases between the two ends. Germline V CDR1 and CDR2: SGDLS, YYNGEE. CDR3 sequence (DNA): TGTGCCAGCAGCGTATGGAGCGGGTCAGATACGCAGTATTTT. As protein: CASSVWSGSDTQYF.

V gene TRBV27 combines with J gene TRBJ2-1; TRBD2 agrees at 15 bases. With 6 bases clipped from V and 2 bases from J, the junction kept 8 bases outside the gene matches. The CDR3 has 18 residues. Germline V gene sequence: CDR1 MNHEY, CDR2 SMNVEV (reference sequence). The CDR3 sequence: CASSRTSGRAGAYNEQFF. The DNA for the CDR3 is TGTGCCAGCAGCCGGACTAGCGGGAGGGCCGGGGCCTACAATGAGCAGTTCTTC.

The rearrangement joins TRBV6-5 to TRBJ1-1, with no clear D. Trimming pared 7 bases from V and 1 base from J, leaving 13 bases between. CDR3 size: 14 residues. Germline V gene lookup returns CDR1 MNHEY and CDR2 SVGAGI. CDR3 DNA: TGTGCCAGCACAAGGACGCCTCCGAACACTGAAGCTTTCTTT. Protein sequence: CASTRTPPNTEAFF.